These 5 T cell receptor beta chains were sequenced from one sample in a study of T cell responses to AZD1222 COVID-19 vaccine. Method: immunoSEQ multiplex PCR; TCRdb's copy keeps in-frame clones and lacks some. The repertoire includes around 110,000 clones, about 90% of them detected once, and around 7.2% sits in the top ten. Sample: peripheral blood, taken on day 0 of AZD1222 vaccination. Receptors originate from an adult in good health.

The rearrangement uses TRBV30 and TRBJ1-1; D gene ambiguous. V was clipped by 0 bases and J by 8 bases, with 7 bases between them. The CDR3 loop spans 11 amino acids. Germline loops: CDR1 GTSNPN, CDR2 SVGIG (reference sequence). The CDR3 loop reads CAWSVRVEAFF. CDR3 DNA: TGTGCCTGGAGTGTACGGGTAGAAGCTTTCTTT.

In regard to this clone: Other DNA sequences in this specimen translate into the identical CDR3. The CDR3 region is CASSFPGNTEAFF. CDR3 DNA: TGTGCCAGCAGTTTTCCCGGGAACACTGAAGCTTTCTTT. The V and J genes are TRBV28 and TRBJ1-1; D call uncertain. The CDR3 has 13 amino acids. Germline V gene sequence: CDR1 MDHEN, CDR2 SYDVKM. V was pared by 3 bases and J by 1 base, with 6 bases between. The whole variable domain, filled in from reference TRBV28 and TRBJ1-1, reads DVKVTQSSRYLVKRTGEKVFLECVQDMDHENMFWYRQDPGLGLRLIYFSYDVKMKEKGDIPEGYSVSREKKERFSLILESASTNQTSMYLCASSFPGNTEAFFGQGTRLTVV.

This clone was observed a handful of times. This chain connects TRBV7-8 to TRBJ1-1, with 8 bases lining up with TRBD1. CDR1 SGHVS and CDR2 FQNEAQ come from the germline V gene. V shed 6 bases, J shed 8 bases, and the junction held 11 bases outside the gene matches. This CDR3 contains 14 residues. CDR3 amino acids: CASSSSGTGTEAFF. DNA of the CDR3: TGTGCCAGCAGTTCTAGTGGGACAGGTACGGAAGCTTTCTTT.

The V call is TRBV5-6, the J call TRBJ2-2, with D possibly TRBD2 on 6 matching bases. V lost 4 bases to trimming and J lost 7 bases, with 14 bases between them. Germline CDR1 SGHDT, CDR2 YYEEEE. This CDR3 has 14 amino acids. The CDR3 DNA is TGTGCCAGCAGCCGTGGAGGAGGGGACGGGGAGCTGTTTTTT. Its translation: CASSRGGGDGELFF.

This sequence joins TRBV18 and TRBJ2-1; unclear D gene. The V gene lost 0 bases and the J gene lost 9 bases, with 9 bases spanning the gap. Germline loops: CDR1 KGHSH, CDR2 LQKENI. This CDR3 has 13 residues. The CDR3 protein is CASSPPSLIEQFF. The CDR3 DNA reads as TGTGCCAGCTCACCACCTAGCTTAATTGAGCAGTTCTTC. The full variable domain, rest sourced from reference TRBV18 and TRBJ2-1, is NAGVMQNPRHLVRRRGQEARLRCSPMKGHSHVYWYRQLPEEGLKFMVYLQKENIIDESGMPKERFSAEFPKEGPSILRIQQVVRGDSAAYFCASSPPSLIEQFFGPGTRLTVL.